This T cell receptor beta chain was captured in a study of beta chain features in type 1 diabetes. General study findings and limits: In every one of the four CD4+ subsets, TCRB CDR3s were moderately but significantly shorter in Type 1 diabetes patients.

V lost 5 bases, J lost 2 bases, and 20 bases lay in between. The CDR3 consists of 17 residues. The germline gives CDR1 MNHEY, CDR2 SMNVEV (reference sequence). By way of CD45RO/CCR7/CD25/CD127/CD95/CD27, the CD4+ regulatory, stem cell-like memory, central memory and naive cells were sorted. Each sorted population was over 95% pure. Details on this clone: The target antigen is unknown.

The sequenced template was cDNA made from the entire isolated RNA. Method: immunoSEQ multiplex PCR; TCRdb's copy keeps in-frame clones and lacks some. Of roughly 140,000 clones listed, around 10% are singletons. What was sequenced was central memory CD4+ T cells from blood. The chain is built from TRBV27 and TRBJ2-3, with D possibly being TRBD1 (6 bases). The TCR was taken from a man under 40 with type 1 diabetes. CDR3: CASSPHNRDGYTDTQYF. The CDR3 coding sequence is TGTGCCAGCAGTCCCCACAACAGGGATGGGTACACAGATACGCAGTATTTT.